A single sample gave rise to the 18 T cell receptor beta chains below, sequenced in a study of cytomegalovirus exposure and HLA in healthy donors. The study ran its PCR with 60 Vbeta and 13 Jbeta primers. Clones were sequenced by immunoSEQ multiplex PCR, and TCRdb holds only the in-frame ones, with some missing. The sample contains roughly 120,000 clones, 70% to 80% of which appear only once. Sequenced material: PBMCs. Receptors were obtained from a woman aged 50 to 60 in good health and CMV-seropositive.

The chain is built from TRBV10-3 and TRBJ2-7; 7 bases align to TRBD2. The CDR3 contains 12 residues. The V and J ends lost 10 bases and 7 bases, in that order; junction bases with no gene match: 10. Germline CDR1 ENHRY, CDR2 SYGVKD. In DNA form, the CDR3 reads TGTGCCACCACCAGCGGGACTCTTGAGCAGTACTTC. Its protein is CATTSGTLEQYF.

This chain joins TRBV6-5 and TRBJ1-2; possibly TRBD1 for D (5 bases). V was pared by 6 bases and J by 3 bases, with 17 bases between. Germline V gene sequence: CDR1 MNHEY, CDR2 SVGAGI. This CDR3 has 15 amino acids. The chain's CDR3 is CASRLLGQGYYGYTF. CDR3 DNA: TGTGCCAGCAGATTACTCGGCCAGGGTTACTATGGCTACACCTTC.

The rearrangement uses TRBV7-2 and TRBJ1-1; D unresolved. V lost 2 bases and J lost 5, with 12 bases in between. The CDR3 consists of 14 residues. Looked up from germline, CDR1 is SGHTA and CDR2 is FQGNSA. The CDR3: CASSLQPETTEAFF. DNA of the CDR3: TGTGCCAGCAGCTTACAACCAGAAACAACTGAAGCTTTCTTT.

The chain links TRBV7-9 to TRBJ1-5; D is unresolved. V lost 6 bases and J 4 bases, leaving 19 bases between the germline ends. Germline CDR1 and CDR2: SEHNR and FQNEAQ (reference sequence). The CDR3 spans 16 residues. The CDR3 region is CASSFQAGFSNQPQHF. The CDR3 DNA reads as TGTGCCAGCAGTTTCCAAGCAGGTTTCTCGAATCAGCCCCAGCATTTT.

The rearrangement links TRBV7-9 to TRBJ2-6; no reliable D call. The ends were cut back, 2 bases at V and 2 bases at J, with 4 bases in the middle. CDR3 length equals 14 residues. The germline V gene encodes CDR1 SEHNR and CDR2 FQNEAQ (reference sequence). In DNA, the CDR3 is TGTGCCAGCAGCTTACTAGCTGGGGCCAACGTCCTGACTTTC. It codes for CASSLLAGANVLTF.

In its sample, this clone was seen a few times. This sample includes further DNA sequences coding for the same CDR3. J is TRBJ1-4 and V is TRBV7-2; a possible D gene is TRBD1 (6 bases). The germline V and J ends were trimmed by 5 bases and 0 bases, with 10 bases remaining between them. CDR1 and CDR2 from the germline V gene are SGHTA and FQGNSA. CDR3 length: 15 residues. The CDR3 region is CASSVQGATNEKLFF. The CDR3 nucleotides are TGTGCCAGCAGCGTACAGGGAGCAACTAATGAAAAACTGTTTTTT.

This clone was seen only a few times. The genes are TRBV28 and TRBJ1-2; 7 bases map to TRBD1. Germline-derived CDR1 and CDR2 are MDHEN and SYDVKM. CDR3 size: 12 residues. Trimming took 8 bases from V and 1 from J; bases not matched to a gene: 1. CDR3: CASGTVNYGYTF. The CDR3 nucleotides are TGTGCCAGCGGGACAGTTAACTATGGCTACACCTTC.

This clone was picked up one time. One end of the junction does not line up with germline, which may come from a read error. V gene TRBV2 combines with J gene TRBJ1-4; perhaps TRBD1 as D (6 bases). CDR3 length: 14 residues. The germline gives CDR1 SNHLY, CDR2 FYNNEI. CDR3 in DNA: TGTGCCAGCACTGAAGGGACACCCGGTGAAAAACTGTTTTTT. Its translation: CASTEGTPGEKLFF. Full variable domain (missing parts from reference TRBV2 and TRBJ1-4): EPEVTQTPSHQVTQMGQEVILRCVPISNHLYFYWYRQILGQKVEFLVSFYNNEISEKSEIFDDQFSVERPDGSNFTLKIRSTKLEDSAMYFCASTEGTPGEKLFFGSGTQLSVL.

As concerns this clone: An end of the junction differs from the germline gene, which may be a read error. The chain couples TRBV4-3 to TRBJ1-3; D remains unclear. The CDR3 runs to 13 residues. The germline gives CDR1 LGHNA, CDR2 YSLEER. The DNA of the CDR3 is TGCGCCAGCAGCCAACTTACTGGTAACACCATATATTTT. The encoded protein is CASSQLTGNTIYF.

The CDR3 loop reads CASGSTEDYGYTF. DNA for the CDR3: TGTGCTAGTGGTAGCACAGAAGACTATGGCTACACCTTC. The chain joins TRBV12-5 to TRBJ1-2; D unclear. With 5 bases removed from V and 3 bases from J, the gap between germline ends came to 10 bases. The CDR3 has 13 amino acids. Germline assignment: CDR1 LGHNT and CDR2 FRNRAP.

This chain joins TRBV5-6 and TRBJ1-5; TRBD1 matches at 8 bases. Germline CDR1 reads SGHDT; CDR2 reads YYEEEE. The CDR3 loop spans 15 amino acids. V lost 4 bases and J lost 6; bases outside the gene matches: 9. The DNA for the CDR3 is TGTGCCAGCAGCCCCACCGACAGGGGCGGTCAGCCCCAGCATTTT. It translates to CASSPTDRGGQPQHF.

The rearrangement joins TRBV18 to TRBJ1-1, with a weak D call TRBD1 (5 bases). V was clipped by 4 bases and J by 11 bases, with 14 bases between them. CDR3 length equals 12 residues. Germline loops: CDR1 KGHSH, CDR2 LQKENI. The CDR3 sequence: CASSLPDSRAFF. In DNA, the CDR3 is TGTGCCAGCTCACTACCCGACAGTAGGGCTTTCTTT.

This chain connects TRBV19 to TRBJ2-6; 8 bases line up with TRBD1. Germline lookup yields CDR1 LNHDA and CDR2 SQIVND (reference sequence). The CDR3 covers 15 residues. The junction had 3 bases not matched to a gene; V was cut back by 4 bases and J by 4 bases. CDR3 amino acids: CASSTGGLGANVLTF. The CDR3 nucleotides are TGTGCCAGTAGTACAGGGGGCCTAGGGGCCAACGTCCTGACTTTC.

The chain has TRBV5-1 and TRBJ1-4; D is perhaps TRBD1 (5 bases). From germline, CDR1 is SGHRS and CDR2 YFSETQ. The CDR3 is 16 residues long. V shed 4 bases and J shed 5 bases, with 18 bases lying between them. In DNA form, the CDR3 reads TGCGCCAGCAGCCAAGGGAGCGGGGGTTCGAATGAAAAACTGTTTTTT. Its protein is CASSQGSGGSNEKLFF.

In this sample, this clone turned up a few times. The chain couples TRBV7-2 to TRBJ2-5; no clear D gene. With 5 bases removed from V and 2 bases from J, the gap between germline ends came to 12 bases. The CDR3 spans 14 residues. CDR1 and CDR2 from the germline V gene are SGHTA and FQGNSA. The CDR3 sequence is CASSPVAMQETQYF. CDR3 in DNA: TGTGCCAGCAGCCCCGTAGCCATGCAAGAGACCCAGTACTTC. Based on the CDR3 plus reference TRBV7-2 and TRBJ2-5, the full variable domain is GAGVSQSPSNKVTEKGKDVELRCDPISGHTALYWYRQSLGQGLEFLIYFQGNSAPDKSGLPSDRFSAERTGGSVSTLTIQRTQQEDSAVYLCASSPVAMQETQYFGPGTRLLVL.

The chain combines TRBV30 with TRBJ2-5; D is possibly TRBD2 (5 bases). The CDR3 runs 18 residues. Germline-derived CDR1 and CDR2 are GTSNPN and SVGIG (reference sequence). The V gene lost 0 bases and the J gene lost 5 bases, with 25 bases spanning the gap. DNA of the CDR3: TGTGCCTGGAGTGTGCGCGGTCCGGGGTTCGGTGCGTTTGAGACCCAGTACTTC. Residues: CAWSVRGPGFGAFETQYF.

The chain combines TRBV10-1 with TRBJ2-7; unclear D gene. The CDR3 has 13 residues. V was cut by 0 bases and J by 5 bases, with 8 bases left in between. CDR1 and CDR2 (germline): WNHNN, SYGVQD (reference sequence). The CDR3 DNA sequence: TGCGCCAGCAGTGAGTCTGGTAGAAACGAGCAGTACTTC. Its translation is CASSESGRNEQYF.

The V call is TRBV10-3, the J call TRBJ1-2; 7 bases agree with TRBD1. The CDR3 is made up of 15 amino acids. Germline V CDR1 and CDR2: ENHRY, SYGVKD. J gave up 2 bases and V 5 bases, and 8 bases lay outside the gene matches. The CDR3 loop reads CAISPGTGANYGYTF. The CDR3 DNA follows: TGTGCCATCAGTCCGGGAACAGGGGCCAACTATGGCTACACCTTC.